This T cell receptor beta chain was captured in a study of cytomegalovirus exposure and HLA in healthy donors. With respect to this clone: Its antigen is not known.

Vbeta (60) and Jbeta (13) primers were used in the PCR. The assay was immunoSEQ multiplex PCR, and TCRdb's table has in-frame clones only and misses some. This table has around 150,000 clones, approximately 71% appearing once. Overall study results and limits: The study reported that TCR beta sequences accurately predicted HLA-A and HLA-B alleles in most subjects.

The CDR3 consists of 21 residues. V was clipped by 2 bases and J by 2 bases; unmatched bases: 20. Germline V gene sequence: CDR1 PRHDT, CDR2 FYEKMQ (reference sequence). This TCR was sampled from a man aged 25 to 40 in good health and CMV-seropositive. The chain is built from TRBV13 and TRBJ2-3; TRBD1 agrees at 9 bases. Sequenced material: PBMCs. This CDR3 reads CASSLKEERTGDLSYTDTQYF. The CDR3 DNA reads as TGTGCCAGCAGCTTAAAGGAGGAGAGGACAGGGGACCTTTCTTACACAGATACGCAGTATTTT.